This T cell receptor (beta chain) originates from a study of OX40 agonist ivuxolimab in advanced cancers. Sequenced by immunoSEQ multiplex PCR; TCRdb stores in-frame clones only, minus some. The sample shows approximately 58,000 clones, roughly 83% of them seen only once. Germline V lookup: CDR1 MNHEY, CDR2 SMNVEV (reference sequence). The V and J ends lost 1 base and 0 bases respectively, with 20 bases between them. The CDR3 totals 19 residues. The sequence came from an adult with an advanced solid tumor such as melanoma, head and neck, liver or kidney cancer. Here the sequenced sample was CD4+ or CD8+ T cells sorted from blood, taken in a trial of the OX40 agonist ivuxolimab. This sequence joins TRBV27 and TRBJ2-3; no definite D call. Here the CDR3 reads CASSLYPLGRILSTDTQYF. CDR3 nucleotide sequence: TGTGCCAGCAGTTTATACCCCCTAGGCCGTATACTAAGCACAGATACGCAGTATTTT.